This TCR beta chain appears in the sequencing data of a study of technical replicates of blood from a few donors (TCRdb year 2017). Details on this clone: Which antigen it targets is not known. No much larger clonotype is one base removed from it; base qualities were not supplied.

The CDR3, from cysteine to phenylalanine, totals 12 residues. The DNA shown is the 36-base CDR3, in frame from base 1. From a lookup of the germline V gene, CDR1 and CDR2 are MNHEY and SVGAGI. V drops 11 bases and J drops 7 bases, leaving 17 bases in between. Library prep was done by the immunoSEQ multiplex PCR assay. The immuneACCESS repertoire file appears here via TCRdb, limited to in-frame rearrangements. These files lack a portion of the clones; in checked studies, under half of the deficit traces to unresolved V genes, and the cause of the others is not known. Within this sample are approximately 75,000 clones, with around 97% of them counted one time only. Of the sample, around 0.28% falls within the top ten clones.

The sequence derives from a human donor in good health. The source material was T cells isolated from PBMCs. The V and J genes are TRBV6-5 and TRBJ1-2; TRBD1 is a possible D gene, resting on 6 matching bases. The CDR3 protein: CAVRTELSGYTF. The DNA sequence is given as TGTGCCGTTCGGACAGAACTCTCTGGCTACACCTTC.